These 15 T cell receptor beta chains originate from one sample sequenced in a study of naive and memory T cell subsets. Two oligonucleotides, mixed equimolar, formed the beta constant-region primer covering TRBC1 and TRBC2. Ligated cDNA was amplified by four rounds of PCR with nested alpha and beta constant-region primers and SP2. TCRdb reprocessed the UMI-ligation and nested PCR reads with MiXCR, giving one entry per CDR3 protein. The sample comprises 100,000 to 150,000 distinct CDR3 sequences, 35% to 40% of which are singletons, and approximately 0.88% rests with the top ten. Sequencing input: central memory CD4+ T cells from blood. The receptors derive from a human donor in good health.

This rearrangement joins TRBV5-6 to TRBJ2-6; D gene uncertain. V was pared by 3 bases and J by 0 bases, with 7 bases between. Germline V gene lookup returns CDR1 SGHDT and CDR2 YYEEEE. The CDR3 contains 15 residues. CDR3 residues: CASSSRVSGANVLTF. CDR3 in DNA: TGTGCCAGCAGCTCGAGAGTCTCTGGGGCCAACGTCCTGACTTTC.

This clonotype was detected only a few times. The V call is TRBV27, the J call TRBJ1-2, with 10 bases that match TRBD1. The ends lost 1 base at V and 8 bases at J; junction bases unmatched: 7. This CDR3 spans 15 amino acids. From germline, CDR1 is MNHEY and CDR2 SMNVEV (reference sequence). The CDR3 nucleotides are TGTGCCAGCAGTTTATTGGGGACAGGGGATTACGGCTACACCTTC. As protein: CASSLLGTGDYGYTF.

This sequence joins TRBV6-2 or TRBV6-3 and TRBJ2-2; 9 positions agree with TRBD1. Germline CDR1 reads MNHEY; CDR2 reads SVGEGT. With V trimmed by 5 bases and J by 3 bases, 4 bases remained unmatched. The CDR3 contains 15 residues. Here the CDR3 DNA reads TGTGCCAGCAGTCGCCGGGACAGGGACACCGGGGAGCTGTTTTTT. Translating gives CASSRRDRDTGELFF.

The chain joins TRBV27 to TRBJ2-7; D gene ambiguous. CDR1 and CDR2 (germline): MNHEY, SMNVEV (reference sequence). The V gene lost 3 bases and the J gene lost 7 bases, with 7 bases spanning the gap. The CDR3 has 11 amino acids. CDR3 coding DNA: TGTGCCAGCAGTTTCCTGGGGGAGCAGTACTTC. This translates into CASSFLGEQYF.

This clonotype turned up a few times. The chain uses TRBV5-1 and TRBJ2-1; 9 nucleotides agree with TRBD2. Germline CDR1 SGHRS, CDR2 YFSETQ. The CDR3 has 13 residues. Trimming cost V 7 bases and J 4 bases; bases outside gene matches: 3. Here the CDR3 reads CASGLAPYNEQFF. The CDR3, as DNA: TGCGCCAGCGGACTAGCGCCATACAATGAGCAGTTCTTC.

This clonotype was picked up a small number of times. The V and J genes are TRBV29-1 and TRBJ2-7; D perhaps matches TRBD1 (5 bases). Trimming left V 5 bases short and J 4 bases short, with 9 bases between. CDR3 length equals 11 residues. The germline V gene has CDR1 SQVTM and CDR2 ANQGSEA. CDR3 DNA: TGCAGCGTTAACTCAGGGTACGAGCAGTACTTC. Amino acids: CSVNSGYEQYF.

The table lists this clonotype with a count of one. The rearrangement uses TRBV7-2 and TRBJ2-3, with 12 nucleotides matching TRBD2. Germline CDR1 and CDR2: SGHTA and FQGNSA. The CDR3 length is 16 residues. V was pared by 4 bases and J by 2 bases, with 4 bases of the junction left unmatched. CDR3 nucleotide sequence: TGTGCCAGCAGCTCGGGACTAGCGGGTTACACAGATACGCAGTATTTT. Its protein is CASSSGLAGYTDTQYF.

The chain uses TRBV29-1 and TRBJ2-1; the match to TRBD2 covers 7 bases. Germline V CDR1 and CDR2: SQVTM, ANQGSEA. This CDR3 is built from 13 residues. V gave up 3 bases and J gave up 5 bases; unmatched junction bases: 4. In DNA, the CDR3 is TGCAGCGTTGACAGGCTAGCGGACAATGAGCAGTTCTTC. This encodes CSVDRLADNEQFF.

This chain joins TRBV10-3 and TRBJ2-7; D uncertain. Per germline, CDR1 ENHRY and CDR2 SYGVKD. The V and J ends lost 0 bases and 5 bases respectively, with 14 bases between them. The CDR3 length is 15 residues. DNA of the CDR3: TGTGCCATCAGTGAGTCGAGCCCCATGGCGAACGAGCAGTACTTC. Translating gives CAISESSPMANEQYF.

This clonotype was counted many times. This rearrangement joins TRBV20-1 to TRBJ2-3, with D possibly TRBD1 on 5 matching bases. Trimming stripped 6 bases from V and 4 bases from J, with 20 bases between. CDR3 length: 15 residues. Germline CDR1 DFQATT, CDR2 SNEGSKA (reference sequence). The CDR3 coding sequence is TGCAGTGCCAGGACACCGGTATCCGACGCAGATACGCAGTATTTT. This translates into CSARTPVSDADTQYF.

The gene calls are TRBV29-1 and TRBJ2-1, with TRBD2 matching over 8 bases. V shed 6 bases, J shed 8 bases, and the junction held 12 bases outside the gene matches. CDR3 length: 14 residues. Germline V gene sequence: CDR1 SQVTM, CDR2 ANQGSEA. DNA of the CDR3: TGCAGCGTCCCCGCAGGGACTAGTATCTATGAGCAGTTCTTC. Its translation: CSVPAGTSIYEQFF.

The gene calls are TRBV12-3 or TRBV12-4 and TRBJ2-1; 14 bases match TRBD2. This CDR3 is 14 amino acids long. The V segment lost 8 bases and the J segment 8 bases; nucleotides outside the gene matches: 5. The CDR3: CASRLAGGPYEQFF. The CDR3, as DNA: TGTGCCAGCCGACTAGCGGGAGGGCCCTATGAGCAGTTCTTC.

This clonotype was observed a few times. J is TRBJ2-1 and V is TRBV19; tentative D call: TRBD2 (5 bases). The CDR3 contains 15 residues. Germline CDR1 is LNHDA and CDR2 is SQIVND (reference sequence). The V gene lost 1 base and the J gene lost 5 bases, with 12 bases spanning the gap. The CDR3 sequence is CASSIGAGLNNEQFF. CDR3 nucleotide sequence: TGTGCCAGTAGTATAGGGGCGGGCCTCAACAATGAGCAGTTCTTC.

The chain combines TRBV29-1 with TRBJ2-1; 7 bases agree with TRBD2. CDR1 is SQVTM, CDR2 ANQGSEA, per germline. CDR3 length equals 13 residues. V lost 7 bases, J lost 9 bases, and 12 bases stayed unmatched. The CDR3 DNA reads as TGCAGCGCACTAGCGCCGAACAAGGCTGAGCAGTTCTTC. It encodes CSALAPNKAEQFF.

This clonotype has a handful of counts. J is TRBJ2-1 and V is TRBV11-2, with 10 bases aligning to TRBD1. The ends lost 8 bases at V and 6 bases at J; junction bases unmatched: 16. This CDR3 has 17 amino acids. Germline-derived CDR1 and CDR2 are SGHAT and FQNNGV. The CDR3 nucleotides are TGTGCCAGCTTAACCGGGACAGGGGCCTTTTACAGCAATGAGCAGTTCTTC. This sequence encodes CASLTGTGAFYSNEQFF.